This TCR beta chain emerged from a study of prognosis after radiotherapy for stage I lung cancer. CDR3 size: 15 residues. Germline V gene lookup returns CDR1 SGHAT and CDR2 FQNNGV. Germline trimming cut 1 base from V and 2 bases from J; bases unmatched to any gene: 3. Genomic DNA was subjected to two-round multiplex PCR for amplification of TCR beta CDR3. Gene-specific TRBV and TRBJ primers were used in PCR round one. MiXCR was run by TCRdb on the multiplex PCR reads, yielding one entry per CDR3 protein. The sample has around 8,600 distinct CDR3 sequences; less than 70% are singletons. This TCR derives from a donor aged 50 or older with non-small cell lung cancer. The specimen was PBMCs, collected before or after stereotactic body radiation therapy (not recorded which). J is TRBJ2-5 and V is TRBV11-2, with 8 bases aligning to TRBD1. The CDR3 loop reads CASSLGTGRQETQYF. CDR3 bases: TGTGCCAGCAGCTTAGGGACAGGGAGGCAAGAGACCCAGTACTTC. Drawing the rest from reference TRBV11-2 and TRBJ2-5, the complete variable domain is EAGVAQSPRYKIIEKRQSVAFWCNPISGHATLYWYQQILGQGPKLLIQFQNNGVVDDSQLPKDRFSAERLKGVDSTLKIQPAKLEDSAVYLCASSLGTGRQETQYFGPGTRLLVL.